The following is a T cell receptor (beta chain) sequence with its context. Its target is unknown. Data came from immunoSEQ multiplex PCR; TCRdb stores just in-frame clones and leaves some out. The repertoire has approximately 2,000,000 clones, roughly 95% of them found once; the top ten carry around 1.7%. The data were taken from a study of shared clonotypes between healthy human individuals. Whole-study results and caveats: Only blood was sampled; tissue repertoires likely differ.

CD45RO-negative, CCR7-selected cells formed the naive CD8 fraction, which excluded terminally differentiated effector memory CD45RA+ cells. Sequences were obtained from naive CD8+ T cells from PBMCs. This TCR was sampled from a man between 18 and 35 years old in good health. Some clones in this sample may be carry-over from other donors' samples.

CDR3 sequence (DNA): TGTGCCATCAGTGAGGGGAGGTATCAGCCCCAGCATTTT. The encoded protein is CAISEGRYQPQHF. V usage is TRBV10-3 and J usage is TRBJ1-5; D not certain. The ends were cut back, 2 bases at V and 5 bases at J, with 7 bases in the middle. The CDR3 spans 13 residues. CDR1 ENHRY and CDR2 SYGVKD come from the germline V gene.